This T cell receptor beta chain was found in a study of prognosis after radiotherapy for stage I lung cancer. On the study more broadly: Patients received 3 to 5 SBRT fractions with a biologically effective dose of at least 100 Gy. Not a single patient was given any concurrent therapy alongside stereotactic body radiotherapy, also referred to as SBRT. Study results and limitations: Unique TCR clone counts were lower following stereotactic body radiation therapy (median 10,088 versus 6,861).

Investigators drew roughly 6.2 milliliters of peripheral blood at each of two time points. Multiplex PCR in two rounds served to amplify TCR beta CDR3 from genomic DNA. The first PCR round targeted every TRBV and TRBJ gene with specific primers. TCRdb redid the calling of the multiplex PCR reads with MiXCR, one entry per CDR3 protein. The sample carries 15,000 to 20,000 distinct CDR3 sequences, around 29% recorded once. The germline CDR1 and CDR2 sequences are GTSNPN and SVGIG (reference sequence). The CDR3 extends over 12 amino acids. Worth noting for this clonotype: Its target is not known. At one end the junction does not follow the germline gene, possibly because of a read error.

The receptor was derived from a donor aged 50 or older with non-small cell lung cancer. The material sequenced was PBMCs, taken before or after stereotactic body radiation therapy (not recorded which). This chain connects TRBV30 to TRBJ1-2, with 8 nucleotides matching TRBD1. CDR3 DNA sequence: TGTTCCTGGAGTGTACAGGGGGTCGGCTACACCTTC. Translated, it gives CSWSVQGVGYTF.